The TCR beta chain described here comes from a study of T cells in Graves' hyperthyroidism and ophthalmopathy (dated by TCRdb to about 2019). Context from the whole study: Peripheral blood samples were taken at the time of initial diagnosis, prior to any treatment. To identify distinguishing TCR V-J signatures, a discovery cohort of 100 or so patients was used, comprising 43 with Graves' ophthalmopathy and 57 with stable Graves' hyperthyroidism. An independent validation cohort of 18 to 20 hyperthyroidism patients and 17 patients who later progressed to ophthalmopathy tested prospective prediction of ophthalmopathy. The 85 to 100 discovery patients were randomly split 7:3 into training and test sets. In about 6 Graves' hyperthyroidism patients, the study also compared T-cell repertoires from thyroid tissue with T-cell repertoires from blood. After sampling, hyperthyroidism patients received methimazole starting at 30 mg daily, and ophthalmopathy patients received high-dose intravenous methylprednisolone. According to the paper, TCR Vbeta CDR3 sequencing was carried out on 135 peripheral blood samples, which came from some 41 ophthalmopathy, approximately 78 hyperthyroidism and roughly 17 progressor patients. Paper-wide results and their limitations: In validation, progression to ophthalmopathy was predicted by the model with around 71% sensitivity and 72% to 80% specificity, a median of approximately 6.5 months before onset. Sample size was not statistically predetermined, and investigators were not blinded to group allocation. In cross-validation, a model built on a 13 V-J signature told ophthalmopathy apart from stable hyperthyroidism with 85% to 90% sensitivity and roughly 81% specificity, and in testing the same model reached 80%/75%. Most expanded thyroid clonotypes (frequency above 0.001) were also found in blood, which suggests that blood repertoires may mirror thyroid immune responses.

On this clonotype: Its antigen remains unidentified. Base quality data are lacking; no much larger clone is found one base away.

Amplification of TCR beta CDR3 regions was carried out from RNA transcripts. The TCR CDR3 was subjected to a first round of RT-PCR using the HTBI primer set and the Qiagen OneStep RT-PCR kit. Libraries were constructed in a second round of multiplex PCR, after which size selection and purification were carried out. Libraries were sequenced paired-end with 100 bp reads on an Illumina HiSeq2000. The paper's data handling went like this. SOAPnuke was used to process the raw data, removing reads that contained adapters or uncalled bases, had a mean Phred below 15, or lacked an exact match to the constant primer or identifier. COPE v1.2.5 was used to merge high-quality paired reads, and clonotypes were defined as unique nucleotide sequences. MiTCR v1.1 was used to align the clonotypes against IMGT TRBV, TRBD and TRBJ reference segments. Analysis was restricted to V-J combinations with a frequency above 0.0001, which covered 99.2% of repertoires. The TCS score was defined as F50 (clonal expansion) divided by E x V (chaos), with BLOSUM62-based TCRdist calculated between CDR3 peptides within each V-J. Welch's t-statistics and random forest reduced around 520 V-J features to 10 to 15, which were used in a naive Bayes classifier (R e1071). Thyroid-blood repertoire similarity was quantified with the Morisita-Horn index. TCRdb trimmed the raw reads at Q25, called clones with MiXCR and kept productive beta chains. Rows are unified per CDR3 protein, each entry keeping the most common DNA and genes. It is TCRdb's table, rather than the study itself, that gives the V and J calls and clone size. A total of nearly 750,000 distinct CDR3 sequences appear in this sample, approximately 36% of them only once. The top ten clonotypes cover 30% to 40% of the sample.

The trim is 6 bases for V and 5 bases for J, with a gap of 13 bases between the germline ends. The CDR3 contains 13 residues, cysteine and phenylalanine counted. Only CDR3 DNA remains: 39 bases, in frame from the first base. CDR1 MDHEN and CDR2 SYDVKM are derived from the germline V gene. A patient counted as having stable Graves' hyperthyroidism if no progression to ophthalmopathy occurred over 18 months of follow-up. The hyperthyroidism patients were between 18 and 65 years old and newly diagnosed, with a disease duration of less than 2 months. The study excluded patients with uncontrolled infections, other autoimmune diseases, pregnancy or lactation. Clinical symptoms, serum thyroxine and TRAb, thyroid ultrasound, and orbital computed tomography formed the basis for the diagnoses. PBMCs were separated from roughly 9.3 ml of fresh peripheral blood using Ficoll-Paque density gradient centrifugation. Total RNA was extracted with Trizol reagent, and quality was checked on an Agilent 2100 Bioanalyzer.

The chain uses TRBV28 and TRBJ1-2; the D segment could be TRBD1, given 5 matching bases. What was sequenced was blood. This TCR derives from a woman aged 40 to 49 with Graves' hyperthyroidism. For the CDR3, the sequence is CASSTTAQYGYTF. At the DNA level, the sequence is TGTGCCAGCAGCACGACAGCCCAATATGGCTACACCTTC.